Included here is one T cell receptor (beta chain) sequence, with context. Its target is unknown. Researchers ran the PCR with 60 Vbeta and 13 Jbeta primers. As processed by the authors: Unique TCR beta chains totaled roughly 80 million in a later count, with roughly 10 million of them shared. Generated by immunoSEQ multiplex PCR, the TCRdb table keeps only in-frame clones and is missing some. Clone size and V and J calls were adopted from that table, with D and trimming inferred from the DNA. The sample records more than 150,000 clones, 84% being singletons. The data stem from a study of cytomegalovirus exposure and HLA in healthy donors. General study findings and limits: An analysis was carried out later, and it reportedly showed fewer N-insertions in an Asian-associated ancestry cluster than the approximately 610-donor mean. Later analysis identified about 18,000 TCR beta sequences associated with HLA alleles, using a false discovery rate threshold of 0.05. A missense variant in DCLRE1C was later tied to TCR beta V- and J-gene trimming.

CDR1 and CDR2 from the germline V gene are WNHNN and SYGVQD (reference sequence). CDR3 length: 15 amino acids. V lost 3 bases, J lost 7 bases, and 16 bases lay in between. This receptor was identified in a girl aged 2-9 years in good health and CMV-seropositive. This rearrangement joins TRBV10-1 to TRBJ2-1; possible D gene TRBD2, 5 bases. Material for sequencing was PBMCs. Here the CDR3 DNA reads TGCGCCAGCAGTGATTCGCGAGGACTCTTAAATGAGCAGTTCTTC. Translating it yields CASSDSRGLLNEQFF.